This T cell receptor (beta chain) was identified in a study of blood T cell repertoires in COVID-19. Study in general: Both acute and convalescent COVID-19 samples were obtained from the United States, Italy and Spain. The cDNA or gDNA used as material had been derived from T cells, B-cell-depleted T cells, or PBMCs.

Under the authors' procedure: How many nucleated cells were present was estimated from reference gene primer amplification. The method was immunoSEQ multiplex PCR; TCRdb's version includes in-frame clones alone and lacks a portion of them. V and J calls and clone size are copied from that table; D and trimming were computed from the DNA. The sample includes under 300,000 clones, 83% of them seen just once. The sample was peripheral blood. The source is a woman aged 45-60 years who had recovered from COVID-19.

CDR3 sequence: CASSATANTEAFF. CDR3 in DNA: TGTGCCAGCAGCGCGACAGCTAACACTGAAGCTTTCTTT. The chain is built from TRBV3-1 (or the pseudogene TRBV3-2) and TRBJ1-1; a weak D match, TRBD1 (5 bases). Germline CDR1 and CDR2: LGHDT and YNNKEL (reference sequence). The germline V and J ends were trimmed by 5 bases and 2 bases, with 9 bases remaining between them. The CDR3 runs 13 residues.